This T cell receptor (beta chain) was retrieved from a study of blood T cell repertoires in COVID-19. TCRdb's table, derived via immunoSEQ multiplex PCR, lists solely in-frame clones and lacks some. Among some 50,000 clones listed, around 86% were seen once. Between the trimmed V and J ends, which lost 5 bases and 5 bases, there was a span of 13 bases. The CDR3 extends over 13 amino acids. This clone has only one observation. The sequencing input was peripheral blood. This chain connects TRBV12-3 or TRBV12-4 to TRBJ2-7; tentatively, D is TRBD2 (5 bases). This clonotype was obtained from a woman over 75 with COVID-19, enrolled during active disease. The CDR3 protein is CASSTLLVDEQYF. DNA of the CDR3: TGTGCCAGCAGTACTCTACTAGTGGACGAGCAGTACTTC.